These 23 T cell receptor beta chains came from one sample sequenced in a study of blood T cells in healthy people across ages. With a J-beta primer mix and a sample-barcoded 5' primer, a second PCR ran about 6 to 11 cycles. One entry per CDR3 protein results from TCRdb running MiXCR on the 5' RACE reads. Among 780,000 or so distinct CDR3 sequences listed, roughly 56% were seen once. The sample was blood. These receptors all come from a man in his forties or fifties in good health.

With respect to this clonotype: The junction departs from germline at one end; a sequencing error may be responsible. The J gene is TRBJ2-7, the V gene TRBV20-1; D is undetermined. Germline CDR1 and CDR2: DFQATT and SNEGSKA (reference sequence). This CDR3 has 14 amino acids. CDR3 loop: CSARDTAYFYGQYF. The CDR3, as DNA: TGCAGTGCTAGAGATACGGCGTACTTCTACGGGCAGTACTTC.

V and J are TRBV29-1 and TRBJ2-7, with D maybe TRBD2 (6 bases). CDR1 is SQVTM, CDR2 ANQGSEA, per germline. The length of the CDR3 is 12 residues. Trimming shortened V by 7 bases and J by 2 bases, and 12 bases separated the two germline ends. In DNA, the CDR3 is TGCAGCGCCAGCGGCGGGACCTACGAGCAGTACTTC. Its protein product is CSASGGTYEQYF.

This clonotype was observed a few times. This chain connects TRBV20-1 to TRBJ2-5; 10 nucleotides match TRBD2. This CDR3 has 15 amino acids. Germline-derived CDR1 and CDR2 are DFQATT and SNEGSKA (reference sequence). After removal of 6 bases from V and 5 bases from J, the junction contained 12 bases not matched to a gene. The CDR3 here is CSAPRSGGIRETQYF. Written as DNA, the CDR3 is TGCAGTGCGCCACGTAGCGGGGGGATTAGGGAGACCCAGTACTTC.

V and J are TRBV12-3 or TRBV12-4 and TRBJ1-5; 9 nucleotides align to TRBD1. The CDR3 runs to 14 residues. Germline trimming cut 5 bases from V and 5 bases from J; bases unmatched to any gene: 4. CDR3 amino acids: CASSGTGGDQPQHF. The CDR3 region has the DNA TGTGCCAGCAGTGGCACAGGGGGCGATCAGCCCCAGCATTTT.

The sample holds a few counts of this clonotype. The CDR3 sequence is CSAGGDNYGYTF. The DNA of the CDR3 is TGCAGCGCCGGGGGGGACAACTATGGCTACACCTTC. J is TRBJ1-2 and V is TRBV29-1; D may be TRBD1 (5 bases). V lost 7 bases and J 2 bases, leaving 11 bases between the germline ends. Per the germline V gene, CDR1 is SQVTM and CDR2 is ANQGSEA. The CDR3 loop spans 12 amino acids.

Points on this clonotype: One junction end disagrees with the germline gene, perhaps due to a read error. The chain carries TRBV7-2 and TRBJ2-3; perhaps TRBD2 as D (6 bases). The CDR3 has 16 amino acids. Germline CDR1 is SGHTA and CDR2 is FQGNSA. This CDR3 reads CVSSLALATSTDTQYF. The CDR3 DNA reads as TGTGTCAGCAGCTTAGCGCTAGCGACAAGCACAGATACGCAGTATTTT.

CDR3 protein: CASSLSGRSYGYTF. CDR3 sequence (DNA): TGTGCCAGCAGTTTATCAGGGAGGAGCTATGGCTACACCTTC. The genes are TRBV27 and TRBJ1-2, with D hard to call. The germline V and J ends were trimmed by 0 bases and 4 bases, with 9 bases remaining between them. CDR1 is MNHEY, CDR2 SMNVEV, per germline (reference sequence). The CDR3 extends over 14 amino acids.

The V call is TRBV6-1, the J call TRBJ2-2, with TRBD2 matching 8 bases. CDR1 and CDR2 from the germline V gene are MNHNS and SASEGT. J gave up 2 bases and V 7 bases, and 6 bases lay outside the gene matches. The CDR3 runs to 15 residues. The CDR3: CASKLTSANTGELFF. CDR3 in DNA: TGTGCCAGCAAATTGACTAGCGCAAACACCGGGGAGCTGTTTTTT.

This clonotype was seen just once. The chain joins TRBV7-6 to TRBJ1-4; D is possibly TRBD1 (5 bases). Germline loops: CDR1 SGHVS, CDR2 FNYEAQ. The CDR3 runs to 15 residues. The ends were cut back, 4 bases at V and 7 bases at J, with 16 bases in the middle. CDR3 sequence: CASSSTTSRGEKLFF. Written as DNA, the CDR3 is TGTGCCAGCAGCTCCACGACAAGTAGGGGTGAAAAACTGTTTTTT.

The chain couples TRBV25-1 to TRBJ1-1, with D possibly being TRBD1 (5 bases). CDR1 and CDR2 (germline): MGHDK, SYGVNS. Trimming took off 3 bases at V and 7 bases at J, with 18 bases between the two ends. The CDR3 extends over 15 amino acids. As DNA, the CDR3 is TGTGCCAGCAGTGACGAATTTCAGGGTAAGATTGAAGCTTTCTTT. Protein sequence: CASSDEFQGKIEAFF.

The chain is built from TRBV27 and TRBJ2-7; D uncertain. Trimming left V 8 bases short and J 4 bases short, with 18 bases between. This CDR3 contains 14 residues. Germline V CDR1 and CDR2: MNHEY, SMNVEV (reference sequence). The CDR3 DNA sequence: TGTGCCAGCGGCGCGACCGGTAAGGCGTACGAGCAGTACTTC. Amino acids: CASGATGKAYEQYF.

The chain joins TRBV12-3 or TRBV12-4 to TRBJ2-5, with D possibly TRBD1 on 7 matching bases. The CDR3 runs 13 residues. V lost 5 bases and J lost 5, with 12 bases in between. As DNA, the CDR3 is TGTGCCAGCAGTAACGCGGGACAGGAGACCCAGTACTTC. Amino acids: CASSNAGQETQYF.

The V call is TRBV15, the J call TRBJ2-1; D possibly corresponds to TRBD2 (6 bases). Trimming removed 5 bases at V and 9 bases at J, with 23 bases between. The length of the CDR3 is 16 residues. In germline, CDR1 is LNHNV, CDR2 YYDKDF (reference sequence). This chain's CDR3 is CATSAIAEPTIREQFF. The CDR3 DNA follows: TGTGCCACCAGCGCCATAGCGGAACCAACCATTCGTGAGCAGTTCTTC.

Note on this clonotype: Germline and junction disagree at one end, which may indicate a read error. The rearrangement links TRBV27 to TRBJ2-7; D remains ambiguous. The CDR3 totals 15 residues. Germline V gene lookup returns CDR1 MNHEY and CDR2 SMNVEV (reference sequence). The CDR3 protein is CTSSRRRASPYEQYF. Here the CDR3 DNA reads TGTACCAGCAGTAGAAGACGCGCCAGCCCGTACGAGCAGTACTTC.

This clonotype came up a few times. CDR3 nucleotides: TGTGCCATCAACCTAAGCGGGAGTAAAGACGAGCAGTACTTC. Its translation: CAINLSGSKDEQYF. The chain carries TRBV10-3 and TRBJ2-7, with 8 bases matching TRBD2. The V gene's germline CDR1 is ENHRY and CDR2 SYGVKD. The CDR3 is 14 residues long. J lost 5 bases, V lost 7 bases, and 10 bases had no gene match.

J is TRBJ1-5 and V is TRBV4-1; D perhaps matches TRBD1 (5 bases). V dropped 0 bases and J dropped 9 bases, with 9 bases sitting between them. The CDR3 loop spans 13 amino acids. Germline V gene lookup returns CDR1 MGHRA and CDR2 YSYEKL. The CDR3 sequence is CASSQDFGGPQHF. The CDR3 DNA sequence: TGCGCCAGCAGCCAAGATTTTGGGGGGCCCCAGCATTTT.

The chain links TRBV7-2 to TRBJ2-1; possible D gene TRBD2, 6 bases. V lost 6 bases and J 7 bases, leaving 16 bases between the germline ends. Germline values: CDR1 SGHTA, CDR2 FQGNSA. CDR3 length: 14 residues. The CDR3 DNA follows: TGTGCCAGCAGTGATGGGACTGGCCGGAATGAGCAGTTCTTC. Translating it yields CASSDGTGRNEQFF. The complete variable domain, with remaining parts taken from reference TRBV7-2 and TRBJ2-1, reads GAGVSQSPSNKVTEKGKDVELRCDPISGHTALYWYRQSLGQGLEFLIYFQGNSAPDKSGLPSDRFSAERTGGSVSTLTIQRTQQEDSAVYLCASSDGTGRNEQFFGPGTRLTVL.

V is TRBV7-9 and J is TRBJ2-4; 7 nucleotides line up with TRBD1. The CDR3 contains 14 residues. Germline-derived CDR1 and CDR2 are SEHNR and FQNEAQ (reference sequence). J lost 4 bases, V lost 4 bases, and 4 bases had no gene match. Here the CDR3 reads CASSSPGQKNIQYF. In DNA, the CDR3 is TGTGCCAGCAGCTCACCGGGACAGAAAAACATTCAGTACTTC. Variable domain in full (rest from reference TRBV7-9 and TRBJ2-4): DTGVSQNPRHKITKRGQNVTFRCDPISEHNRLYWYRQTLGQGPEFLTYFQNEAQLEKSRLLSDRFSAERPKGSFSTLEIQRTEQGDSAMYLCASSSPGQKNIQYFGAGTRLSVL.

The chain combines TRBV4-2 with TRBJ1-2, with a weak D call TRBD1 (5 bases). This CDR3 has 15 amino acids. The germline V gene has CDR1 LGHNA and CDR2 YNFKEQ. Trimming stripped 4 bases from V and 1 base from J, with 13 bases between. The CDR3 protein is CASSPTGGDNYGYTF. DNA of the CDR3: TGTGCCAGCAGCCCAACTGGGGGGGATAACTATGGCTACACCTTC.

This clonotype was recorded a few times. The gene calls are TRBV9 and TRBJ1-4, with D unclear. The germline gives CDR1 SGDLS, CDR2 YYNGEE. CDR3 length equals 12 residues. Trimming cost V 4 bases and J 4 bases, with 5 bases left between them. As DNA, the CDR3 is TGTGCCAGCAGCCCTCATAATGAAAAACTGTTTTTT. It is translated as CASSPHNEKLFF. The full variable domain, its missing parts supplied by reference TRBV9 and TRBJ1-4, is DSGVTQTPKHLITATGQRVTLRCSPRSGDLSVYWYQQSLDQGLQFLIQYYNGEERAKGNILERFSAQQFPDLHSELNLSSLELGDSALYFCASSPHNEKLFFGSGTQLSVL.

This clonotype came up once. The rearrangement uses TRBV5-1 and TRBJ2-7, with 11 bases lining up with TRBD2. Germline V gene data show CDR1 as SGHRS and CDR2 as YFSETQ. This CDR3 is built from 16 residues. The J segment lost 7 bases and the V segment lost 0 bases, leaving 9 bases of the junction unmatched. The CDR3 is CASSLAGTSGYNEQYF. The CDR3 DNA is TGCGCCAGCAGCTTGGCCGGGACTAGCGGCTACAATGAGCAGTACTTC.

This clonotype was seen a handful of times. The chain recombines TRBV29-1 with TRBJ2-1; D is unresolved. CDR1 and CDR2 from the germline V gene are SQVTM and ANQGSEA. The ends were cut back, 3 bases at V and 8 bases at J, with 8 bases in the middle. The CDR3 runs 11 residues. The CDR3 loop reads CSVEYLDEQFF. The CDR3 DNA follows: TGCAGCGTTGAGTACCTTGATGAGCAGTTCTTC.

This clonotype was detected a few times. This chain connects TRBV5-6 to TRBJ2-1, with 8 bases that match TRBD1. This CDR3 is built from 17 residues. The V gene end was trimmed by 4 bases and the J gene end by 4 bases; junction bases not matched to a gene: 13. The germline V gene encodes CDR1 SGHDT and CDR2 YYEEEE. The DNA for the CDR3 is TGTGCCAGCAGCCTTACATCCGGACAGGGTCGATACAATGAGCAGTTCTTC. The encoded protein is CASSLTSGQGRYNEQFF.